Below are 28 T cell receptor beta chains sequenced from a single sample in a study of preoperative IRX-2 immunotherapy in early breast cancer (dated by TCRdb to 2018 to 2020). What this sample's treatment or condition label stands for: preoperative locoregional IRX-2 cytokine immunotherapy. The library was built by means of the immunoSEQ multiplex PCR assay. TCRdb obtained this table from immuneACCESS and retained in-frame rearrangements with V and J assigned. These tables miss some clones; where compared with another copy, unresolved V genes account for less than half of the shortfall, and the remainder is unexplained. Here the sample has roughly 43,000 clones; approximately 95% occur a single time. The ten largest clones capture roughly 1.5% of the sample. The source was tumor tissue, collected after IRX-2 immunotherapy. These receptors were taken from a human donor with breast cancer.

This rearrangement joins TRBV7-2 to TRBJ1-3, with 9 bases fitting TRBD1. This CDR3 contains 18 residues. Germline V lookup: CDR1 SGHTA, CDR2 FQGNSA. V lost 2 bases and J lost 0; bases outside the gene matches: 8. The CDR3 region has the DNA TGTGCCAGCAGCTTATTAGGGACAGGGATATTCTCTGGAAACACCATATATTTT. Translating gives CASSLLGTGIFSGNTIYF.

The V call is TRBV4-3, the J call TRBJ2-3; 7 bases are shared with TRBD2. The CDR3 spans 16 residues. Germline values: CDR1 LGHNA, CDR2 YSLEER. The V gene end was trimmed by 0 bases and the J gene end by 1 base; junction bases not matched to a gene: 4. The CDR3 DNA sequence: TGCGCCAGCAGCCAAGATAGACGGGGGGGCACAGATACGCAGTATTTT. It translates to CASSQDRRGGTDTQYF.

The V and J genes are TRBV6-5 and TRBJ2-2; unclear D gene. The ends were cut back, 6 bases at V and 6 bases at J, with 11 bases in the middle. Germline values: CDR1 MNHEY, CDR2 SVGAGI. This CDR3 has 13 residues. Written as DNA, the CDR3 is TGTGCCAGCAGGCGCGCCTCTCCCGGGGAGCTGTTTTTT. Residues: CASRRASPGELFF.

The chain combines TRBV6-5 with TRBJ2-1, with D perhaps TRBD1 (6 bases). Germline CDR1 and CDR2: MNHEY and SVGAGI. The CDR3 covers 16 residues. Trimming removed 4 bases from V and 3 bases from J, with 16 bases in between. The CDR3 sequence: CASSSLGTLLYNEQFF. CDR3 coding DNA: TGTGCCAGCAGTTCCCTCGGGACACTCCTCTACAATGAGCAGTTCTTC.

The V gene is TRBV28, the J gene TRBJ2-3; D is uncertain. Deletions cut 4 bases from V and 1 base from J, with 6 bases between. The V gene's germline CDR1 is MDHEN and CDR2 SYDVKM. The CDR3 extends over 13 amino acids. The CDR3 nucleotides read TGTGCCAGCAGTTCGCCGGGCACAGATACGCAGTATTTT. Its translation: CASSSPGTDTQYF.

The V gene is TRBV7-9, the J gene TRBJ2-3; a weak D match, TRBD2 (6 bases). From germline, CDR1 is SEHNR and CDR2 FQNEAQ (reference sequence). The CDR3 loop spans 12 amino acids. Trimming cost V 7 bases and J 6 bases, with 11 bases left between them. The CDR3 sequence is CASKASGDTQYF. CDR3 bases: TGTGCCAGCAAGGCAAGCGGGGATACGCAGTATTTT.

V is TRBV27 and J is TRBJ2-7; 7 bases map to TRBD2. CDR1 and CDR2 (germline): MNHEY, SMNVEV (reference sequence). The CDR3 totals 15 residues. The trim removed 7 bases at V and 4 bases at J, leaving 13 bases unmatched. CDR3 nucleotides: TGTGCCAGCACTCCCGGGACTACCCCGACATACGAGCAGTACTTC. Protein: CASTPGTTPTYEQYF.

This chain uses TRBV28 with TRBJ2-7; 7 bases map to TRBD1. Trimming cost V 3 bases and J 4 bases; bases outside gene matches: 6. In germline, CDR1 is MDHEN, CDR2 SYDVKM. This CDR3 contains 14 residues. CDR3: CASSFARQGYEQYF. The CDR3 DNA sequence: TGTGCCAGCAGTTTCGCGAGACAGGGATACGAGCAGTACTTC.

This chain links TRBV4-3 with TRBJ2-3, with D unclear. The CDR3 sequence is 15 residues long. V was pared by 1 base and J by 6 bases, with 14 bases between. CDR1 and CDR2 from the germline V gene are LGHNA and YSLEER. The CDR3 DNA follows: TGCGCCAGCAGCCAAGTCGTCCGGGCGAGGGATACGCAGTATTTT. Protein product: CASSQVVRARDTQYF.

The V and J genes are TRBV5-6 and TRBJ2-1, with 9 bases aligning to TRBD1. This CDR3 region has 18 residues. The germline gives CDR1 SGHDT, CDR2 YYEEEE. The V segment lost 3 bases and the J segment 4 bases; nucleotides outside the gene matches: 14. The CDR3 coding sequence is TGTGCCAGCAGCTCCAACCTAATGACCGGGACAGGGTACAATGAGCAGTTCTTC. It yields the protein CASSSNLMTGTGYNEQFF. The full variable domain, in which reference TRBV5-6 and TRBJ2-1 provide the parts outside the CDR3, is DAGVTQSPTHLIKTRGQQVTLRCSPKSGHDTVSWYQQALGQGPQFIFQYYEEEERQRGNFPDRFSGHQFPNYSSELNVNALLLGDSALYLCASSSNLMTGTGYNEQFFGPGTRLTVL.

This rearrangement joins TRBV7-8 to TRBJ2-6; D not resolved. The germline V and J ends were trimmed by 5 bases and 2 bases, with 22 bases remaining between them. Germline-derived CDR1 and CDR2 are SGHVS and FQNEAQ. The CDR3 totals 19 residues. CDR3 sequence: CASSPTDLPRATGANVLTF. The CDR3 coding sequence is TGTGCCAGCAGCCCTACCGATCTACCCCGGGCGACTGGGGCCAACGTCCTGACTTTC.

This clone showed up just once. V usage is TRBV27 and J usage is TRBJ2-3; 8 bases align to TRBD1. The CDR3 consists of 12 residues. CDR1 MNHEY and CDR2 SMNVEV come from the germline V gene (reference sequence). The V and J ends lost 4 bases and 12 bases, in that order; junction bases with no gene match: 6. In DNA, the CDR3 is TGTGCCAGCAGTTCAGGGGGCCTGATACAGTATTTT. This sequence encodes CASSSGGLIQYF.

The CDR3: CASTPGQGRPVEQFF. The CDR3 DNA reads TGTGCCAGTACCCCAGGACAGGGGAGGCCGGTGGAGCAGTTCTTC. V gene TRBV19 combines with J gene TRBJ2-1, with 9 nucleotides matching TRBD1. The germline V gene encodes CDR1 LNHDA and CDR2 SQIVND (reference sequence). V shed 7 bases, J shed 10 bases, and the junction held 14 bases outside the gene matches. The length of the CDR3 is 15 residues. Looking up the rest from reference TRBV19 and TRBJ2-1 gives the full variable domain: DGGITQSPKYLFRKEGQNVTLSCEQNLNHDAMYWYRQDPGQGLRLIYYSQIVNDFQKGDIAEGYSVSREKKESFPLTVTSAQKNPTAFYLCASTPGQGRPVEQFFGPGTRLTVL.

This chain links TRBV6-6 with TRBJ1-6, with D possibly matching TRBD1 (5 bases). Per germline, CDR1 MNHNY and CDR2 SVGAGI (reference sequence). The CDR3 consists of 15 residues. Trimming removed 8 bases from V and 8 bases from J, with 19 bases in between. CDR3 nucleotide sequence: TGTGCCAGCGGATCTGGGGGAGGTAGACATTCACCCCTCCACTTT. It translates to CASGSGGGRHSPLHF.

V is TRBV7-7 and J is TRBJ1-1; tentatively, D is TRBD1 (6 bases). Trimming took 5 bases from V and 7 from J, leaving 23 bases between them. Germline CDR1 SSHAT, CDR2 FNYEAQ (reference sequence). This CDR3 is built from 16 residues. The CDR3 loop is CASSPLVGGLVGEAFF. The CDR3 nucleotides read TGTGCCAGCAGCCCGCTCGTTGGGGGCCTAGTTGGTGAAGCTTTCTTT.

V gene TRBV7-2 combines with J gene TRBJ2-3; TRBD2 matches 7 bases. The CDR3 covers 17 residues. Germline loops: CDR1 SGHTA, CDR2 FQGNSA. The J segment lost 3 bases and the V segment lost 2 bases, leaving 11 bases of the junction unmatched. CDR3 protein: CASSLTGGGSKTDTQYF. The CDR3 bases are TGTGCCAGCAGCTTAACGGGGGGAGGGAGTAAGACAGATACGCAGTATTTT.

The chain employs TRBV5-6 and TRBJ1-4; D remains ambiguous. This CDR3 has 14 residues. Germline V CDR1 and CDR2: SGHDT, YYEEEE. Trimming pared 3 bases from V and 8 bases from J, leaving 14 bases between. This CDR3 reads CASSSPGEGEKLFF. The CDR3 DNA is TGTGCCAGCAGCTCCCCCGGGGAAGGGGAAAAACTGTTTTTT. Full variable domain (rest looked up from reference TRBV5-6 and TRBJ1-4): DAGVTQSPTHLIKTRGQQVTLRCSPKSGHDTVSWYQQALGQGPQFIFQYYEEEERQRGNFPDRFSGHQFPNYSSELNVNALLLGDSALYLCASSSPGEGEKLFFGSGTQLSVL.

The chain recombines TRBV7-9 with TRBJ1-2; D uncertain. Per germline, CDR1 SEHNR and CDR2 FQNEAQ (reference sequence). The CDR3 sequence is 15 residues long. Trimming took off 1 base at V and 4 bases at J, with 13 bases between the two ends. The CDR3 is CASSLGISRTYGYTF. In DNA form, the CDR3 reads TGTGCCAGCAGCTTAGGGATAAGCAGAACCTATGGCTACACCTTC.

The DNA for the CDR3 is TGTGCCGGGGACAGGCTAGGGATTGGGAACACTGAAGCTTTCTTT. This gives the protein CAGDRLGIGNTEAFF. The rearrangement joins TRBV2 to TRBJ1-1, with 8 bases aligning to TRBD1. The CDR3 runs 15 residues. The germline gives CDR1 SNHLY, CDR2 FYNNEI. V lost 11 bases to trimming and J lost 1 base; unmatched junction nucleotides: 12.

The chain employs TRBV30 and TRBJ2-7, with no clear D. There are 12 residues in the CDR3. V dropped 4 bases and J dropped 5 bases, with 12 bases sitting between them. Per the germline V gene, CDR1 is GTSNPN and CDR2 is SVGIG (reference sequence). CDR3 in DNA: TGTGCCTGGACCCAAGGCCGTCACGAGCAGTACTTC. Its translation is CAWTQGRHEQYF.

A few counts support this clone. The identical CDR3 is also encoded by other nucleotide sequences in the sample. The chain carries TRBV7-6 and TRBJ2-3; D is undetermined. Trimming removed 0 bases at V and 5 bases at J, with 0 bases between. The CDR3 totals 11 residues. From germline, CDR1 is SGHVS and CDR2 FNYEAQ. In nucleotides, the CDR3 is TGTGCCAGCAGCTTAGCAGATACGCAGTATTTT. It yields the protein CASSLADTQYF.

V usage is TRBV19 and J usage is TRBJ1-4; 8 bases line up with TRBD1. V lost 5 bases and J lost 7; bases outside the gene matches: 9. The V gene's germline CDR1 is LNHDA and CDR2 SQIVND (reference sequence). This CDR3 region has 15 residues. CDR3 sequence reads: CASSLRTGLFEKLFF. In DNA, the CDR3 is TGTGCCAGTAGTCTGCGGACAGGGTTGTTTGAAAAACTGTTTTTT.

The CDR3 region has the DNA TGCAGTGCTATCAGGGGTGAAAAACTGTTTTTT. It yields the protein CSAIRGEKLFF. The V gene is TRBV20-1, the J gene TRBJ1-4, with D possibly being TRBD1 (6 bases). The CDR3 totals 11 residues. Trimming cost V 4 bases and J 7 bases, with 7 bases left between them. Looked up from germline, CDR1 is DFQATT and CDR2 is SNEGSKA (reference sequence).

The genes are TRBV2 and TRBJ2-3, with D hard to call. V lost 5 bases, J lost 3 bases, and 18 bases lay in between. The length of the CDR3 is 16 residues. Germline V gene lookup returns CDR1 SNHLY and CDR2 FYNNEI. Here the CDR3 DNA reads TGTGCCAGCAGTCCCCCGCCAGGAGAGAGGACAGATACGCAGTATTTT. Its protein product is CASSPPPGERTDTQYF.

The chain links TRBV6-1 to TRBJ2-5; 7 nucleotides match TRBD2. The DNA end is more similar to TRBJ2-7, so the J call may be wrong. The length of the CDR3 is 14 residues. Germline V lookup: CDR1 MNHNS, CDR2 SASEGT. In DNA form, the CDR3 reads TGTGCCAGCAGGGCCCGGGAGGTCCCCTACGAGCAGTACTTC. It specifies CASRAREVPYEQYF.

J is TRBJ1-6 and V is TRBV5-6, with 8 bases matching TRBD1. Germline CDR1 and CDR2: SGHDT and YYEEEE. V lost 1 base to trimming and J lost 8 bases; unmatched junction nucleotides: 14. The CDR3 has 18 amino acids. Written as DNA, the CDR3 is TGTGCCAGCAGCTTGTCCTATTCCGGGACAGGAGGCGATTCACCCCTCCACTTT. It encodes CASSLSYSGTGGDSPLHF.

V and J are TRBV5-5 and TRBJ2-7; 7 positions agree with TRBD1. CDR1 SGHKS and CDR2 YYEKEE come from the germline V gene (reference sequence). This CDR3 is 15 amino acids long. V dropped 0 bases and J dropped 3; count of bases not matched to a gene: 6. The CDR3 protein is CASSLVSTGYYEQYF. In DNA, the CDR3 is TGTGCCAGCAGCTTGGTATCGACAGGGTACTACGAGCAGTACTTC.

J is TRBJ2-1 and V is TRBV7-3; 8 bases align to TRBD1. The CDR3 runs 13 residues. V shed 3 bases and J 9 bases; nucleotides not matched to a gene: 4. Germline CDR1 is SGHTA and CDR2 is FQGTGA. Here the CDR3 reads CASSLTGVSEQFF. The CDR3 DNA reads TGTGCCAGCAGCTTGACAGGGGTAAGTGAGCAGTTCTTC. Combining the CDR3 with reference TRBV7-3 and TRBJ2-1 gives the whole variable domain GAGVSQTPSNKVTEKGKYVELRCDPISGHTALYWYRQSLGQGPEFLIYFQGTGAADDSGLPNDRFFAVRPEGSVSTLKIQRTERGDSAVYLCASSLTGVSEQFFGPGTRLTVL.